These 27 T cell receptor beta chains were all obtained from the same sample, sequenced in a study of OX40 agonist ivuxolimab in advanced cancers. Profiling relied on immunoSEQ multiplex PCR, and the TCRdb table lists in-frame clones only, not all of them. The sample has about 70,000 clones, 92% seen once; the top ten hold around 7.3%. Sequencing used CD4+ or CD8+ T cells sorted from blood, obtained in a trial of the OX40 agonist ivuxolimab. Receptor source: an adult with an advanced solid tumor such as melanoma, head and neck, liver or kidney cancer.

J is TRBJ2-7 and V is TRBV6-5; D unresolved. The CDR3 extends over 11 amino acids. Per the germline V gene, CDR1 is MNHEY and CDR2 is SVGAGI. V was trimmed by 0 bases and J by 7 bases, leaving 4 bases between them. In DNA, the CDR3 is TGTGCCAGCAGTTACTCCGGAGAGCAGTACTTC. Translated: CASSYSGEQYF.

The rearrangement joins TRBV11-2 to TRBJ2-2; no definite D call. This CDR3 has 12 residues. Trimming took 3 bases from V and 7 from J, leaving 6 bases between them. Germline V gene sequence: CDR1 SGHAT, CDR2 FQNNGV. The CDR3 is CASSLGNGELFF. In DNA, the CDR3 is TGTGCCAGCAGCTTGGGGAACGGGGAGCTGTTTTTT. Full variable domain (rest looked up from reference TRBV11-2 and TRBJ2-2): EAGVAQSPRYKIIEKRQSVAFWCNPISGHATLYWYQQILGQGPKLLIQFQNNGVVDDSQLPKDRFSAERLKGVDSTLKIQPAKLEDSAVYLCASSLGNGELFFGEGSRLTVL.

This CDR3 reads CASSYSGEGTGYTF. The CDR3, as DNA: TGTGCCAGCAGTTACTCAGGCGAGGGGACCGGCTACACCTTC. The V gene is TRBV6-5, the J gene TRBJ1-2; possible D gene TRBD1, 5 bases. V dropped 0 bases and J dropped 8 bases, with 13 bases sitting between them. CDR1 and CDR2 (germline): MNHEY, SVGAGI. The CDR3 spans 14 residues.

The chain is built from TRBV11-2 and TRBJ2-7; 13 bases map to TRBD2. J was trimmed by 3 bases and V by 1 base; bases with no gene match: 6. The CDR3 is 17 amino acids. Germline CDR1 reads SGHAT; CDR2 reads FQNNGV. The chain's CDR3 is CASSLGGLAGAFYEQYF. The CDR3, as DNA: TGTGCCAGCAGCTTAGGTGGACTAGCGGGGGCCTTCTACGAGCAGTACTTC.

DNA of the CDR3: TGTGCCAGCAGCCTTAGCGGGGACCTCTACGAGCAGTACTTC. Residues: CASSLSGDLYEQYF. The rearrangement uses TRBV9 and TRBJ2-7, with 8 positions matching TRBD2. The CDR3 sequence is 14 residues long. Germline V gene data show CDR1 as SGDLS and CDR2 as YYNGEE. Unmatched junction bases numbered 6, after V lost 4 bases and J lost 3 bases.

This rearrangement joins TRBV9 to TRBJ2-6; tentatively, D is TRBD2 (5 bases). Trimming removed 3 bases at V and 0 bases at J, with 16 bases between. Germline-derived CDR1 and CDR2 are SGDLS and YYNGEE. This CDR3 contains 18 residues. CDR3 region: CASSAEGSLYSGANVLTF. The CDR3 bases are TGTGCCAGCAGCGCCGAGGGTAGCCTGTACTCTGGGGCCAACGTCCTGACTTTC.

This chain uses TRBV7-9 with TRBJ2-7; a possible D gene is TRBD1 (6 bases). V lost 1 base, J lost 5 bases, and 12 bases lay in between. This CDR3 region has 14 residues. Germline assignment: CDR1 SEHNR and CDR2 FQNEAQ (reference sequence). DNA for the CDR3: TGTGCCAGCAGCTTAGTACAGGGAGCGGACGAGCAGTACTTC. Translating it yields CASSLVQGADEQYF. Based on the CDR3 plus reference TRBV7-9 and TRBJ2-7, the full variable domain is DTGVSQNPRHKITKRGQNVTFRCDPISEHNRLYWYRQTLGQGPEFLTYFQNEAQLEKSRLLSDRFSAERPKGSFSTLEIQRTEQGDSAMYLCASSLVQGADEQYFGPGTRLTVT.

The rearrangement joins TRBV25-1 to TRBJ2-5; D is unclear. The germline V and J ends were trimmed by 6 bases and 5 bases, with 13 bases remaining between them. Germline V gene data show CDR1 as MGHDK and CDR2 as SYGVNS. This CDR3 contains 13 residues. Here the CDR3 DNA reads TGTGCCAGCAGGGATAAGTCAAGCGAGACCCAGTACTTC. This translates into CASRDKSSETQYF.

This chain joins TRBV7-9 and TRBJ1-1; D gene ambiguous. V was trimmed by 5 bases and J by 2 bases, leaving 12 bases between them. This CDR3 is 14 amino acids long. The germline V gene encodes CDR1 SEHNR and CDR2 FQNEAQ (reference sequence). The CDR3 bases are TGTGCCAGCAGCCCAGTGGCAGCTAACACTGAAGCTTTCTTT. Its translation: CASSPVAANTEAFF.

The rearrangement joins TRBV6-1 to TRBJ1-1, with D tentatively TRBD1 (6 bases). CDR1 and CDR2 (germline): MNHNS, SASEGT. The CDR3 runs 13 residues. Between the trimmed V and J ends, which lost 8 bases and 1 base, there was a span of 11 bases. CDR3 loop: CASPGQTNTEAFF. CDR3 nucleotide sequence: TGTGCCAGCCCAGGACAGACGAACACTGAAGCTTTCTTT.

The CDR3 DNA follows: TGTGCCAGCAGTTACTCGGGAAGCAATCAGCCCCAGCATTTT. Translating it yields CASSYSGSNQPQHF. The chain joins TRBV6-5 to TRBJ1-5; D not resolved. V shed 0 bases and J shed 1 base, with 4 bases lying between them. Germline CDR1 MNHEY, CDR2 SVGAGI. The CDR3 covers 14 residues.

The rearrangement joins TRBV25-1 to TRBJ1-2; D call uncertain. Trimming took off 5 bases at V and 8 bases at J, with 15 bases between the two ends. Germline assignment: CDR1 MGHDK and CDR2 SYGVNS. CDR3 length: 13 residues. The CDR3: CASSHPGGEGYTF. The CDR3 nucleotides read TGTGCCAGCAGTCATCCGGGCGGTGAAGGCTACACCTTC.

The rearrangement links TRBV30 to TRBJ1-1; no definite D call. Per the germline V gene, CDR1 is GTSNPN and CDR2 is SVGIG (reference sequence). Between the trimmed V and J ends, which lost 3 bases and 5 bases, there was a span of 7 bases. This CDR3 contains 11 residues. The CDR3 here is CAWSQQTEAFF. CDR3 nucleotide sequence: TGTGCCTGGAGCCAACAGACTGAAGCTTTCTTT.

This clone was seen a few times. The V gene is TRBV5-6, the J gene TRBJ1-6; maybe TRBD1 (5 bases). Germline CDR1 is SGHDT and CDR2 is YYEEEE. The CDR3 contains 14 residues. V lost 0 bases to trimming and J lost 9 bases, with 10 bases between them. CDR3 amino acids: CASSLGGVGSPLHF. CDR3 nucleotide sequence: TGTGCCAGCAGCTTGGGAGGGGTTGGTTCACCCCTCCACTTT.

The chain is built from TRBV15 and TRBJ2-1; D assignment may be TRBD1 or TRBD2 (5 bases each). From germline, CDR1 is LNHNV and CDR2 YYDKDF (reference sequence). The length of the CDR3 is 14 residues. Trimming cost V 1 base and J 3 bases, with 7 bases left between them. The CDR3 reads CATSRGGNYNEQFF. DNA for the CDR3: TGTGCCACCAGCAGAGGGGGGAACTACAATGAGCAGTTCTTC.

V gene TRBV9 combines with J gene TRBJ2-7; D remains ambiguous. The germline V gene has CDR1 SGDLS and CDR2 YYNGEE. The CDR3 runs to 14 residues. Deletions cut 7 bases from V and 4 bases from J, with 18 bases between. The CDR3 region has the DNA TGTGCCAGCGGTTCAGGAACCACTGGGTACGAGCAGTACTTC. It specifies CASGSGTTGYEQYF.

This rearrangement joins TRBV11-2 to TRBJ2-7; TRBD1 is a possible D gene (6 bases). This CDR3 spans 13 amino acids. Germline values: CDR1 SGHAT, CDR2 FQNNGV. Between the trimmed V and J ends, which lost 5 bases and 6 bases, there was a span of 14 bases. The CDR3 loop is CASSPEGGSEQYF. CDR3 bases: TGTGCCAGCAGCCCCGAAGGGGGTAGCGAGCAGTACTTC.

This sequence joins TRBV29-1 and TRBJ1-1, with D unresolved. The CDR3 contains 13 residues. The germline CDR1 and CDR2 sequences are SQVTM and ANQGSEA. The V and J ends lost 7 bases and 1 base respectively, with 13 bases between them. This CDR3 is CSDYRGGNTEAFF. As DNA, the CDR3 is TGCAGCGACTACCGAGGAGGGAACACTGAAGCTTTCTTT.

V gene TRBV18 combines with J gene TRBJ1-1, with 10 bases lining up with TRBD1. Germline loops: CDR1 KGHSH, CDR2 LQKENI. The CDR3 consists of 19 residues. V lost 0 bases to trimming and J lost 5 bases; unmatched junction nucleotides: 15. Here the CDR3 reads CASSPPPGTGDAGGTEAFF. CDR3 coding DNA: TGTGCCAGCTCACCACCCCCAGGGACAGGGGACGCAGGGGGGACTGAAGCTTTCTTT.

The rearrangement uses TRBV9 and TRBJ2-7; no clear D. Looked up from germline, CDR1 is SGDLS and CDR2 is YYNGEE. Trimming took 0 bases from V and 2 from J, leaving 9 bases between them. The CDR3 consists of 14 residues. CDR3 sequence reads: CASSVDSNPYEQYF. CDR3 in DNA: TGTGCCAGCAGCGTAGACTCGAACCCCTACGAGCAGTACTTC.

V is TRBV4-2 and J is TRBJ2-1; D might be TRBD1 (5 bases). V was trimmed by 0 bases and J by 3 bases, leaving 18 bases between them. Germline assignment: CDR1 LGHNA and CDR2 YNFKEQ. The CDR3 spans 18 residues. The CDR3 nucleotides are TGTGCCAGCAGCCAAGAAGAAGGGGTCCCCGGACACTACAATGAGCAGTTCTTC. Its protein is CASSQEEGVPGHYNEQFF.

The rearrangement joins TRBV9 to TRBJ2-3; TRBD1 matches at 9 bases. V was clipped by 1 base and J by 1 base; unmatched bases: 10. The CDR3 length is 18 residues. The germline CDR1 and CDR2 sequences are SGDLS and YYNGEE. DNA for the CDR3: TGTGCCAGCAGCGTACCCACCCACCGGACAGGGGGCACAGATACGCAGTATTTT. Translating it yields CASSVPTHRTGGTDTQYF.

This chain links TRBV5-4 with TRBJ2-5; D may be TRBD1 (6 bases). Matching the DNA end better, TRBJ2-7 makes the J call doubtful. Germline CDR1 reads SGHNT; CDR2 reads YYREEE (reference sequence). The CDR3 runs 14 residues. CDR3 protein: CASSLTGKDYEQYF. The CDR3 region has the DNA TGTGCCAGCAGCTTGACAGGGAAAGACTACGAGCAGTACTTC.

The V call is TRBV13, the J call TRBJ2-7, with 7 bases aligning to TRBD1. With V trimmed by 5 bases and J by 4 bases, 5 bases remained unmatched. CDR1 and CDR2 from the germline V gene are PRHDT and FYEKMQ (reference sequence). This CDR3 region has 13 residues. The CDR3: CASSPTGSYEQYF. For the CDR3, the DNA is TGTGCCAGCAGCCCGACAGGGTCGTACGAGCAGTACTTC.

V is TRBV21-1 and J is TRBJ1-2; TRBD1 is the table's D call, not checked against the DNA. TRBV21-1 is a pseudogene locus. The CDR3 extends over 11 amino acids. CDR3 coding DNA: TGTGCCAGCATCCACAGGGATGGCTACACCTTC. Translated: CASIHRDGYTF.

The CDR3 DNA sequence: TGTGCCAGCAGTGAGGCGGGGTATAATTCACCCCTCCACTTT. This codes for CASSEAGYNSPLHF. The chain joins TRBV2 to TRBJ1-6; D is unclear. There are 14 residues in the CDR3. Trimming left V 3 bases short and J 4 bases short, with 7 bases between. Germline-derived CDR1 and CDR2 are SNHLY and FYNNEI.

This clone has only a few counts. This sequence joins TRBV11-2 and TRBJ1-5, with a possible D match to TRBD1 (6 bases). The length of the CDR3 is 13 residues. Germline loops: CDR1 SGHAT, CDR2 FQNNGV. V dropped 1 base and J dropped 9 bases, with 10 bases sitting between them. The CDR3 sequence: CASSLGQAGPQHF. The CDR3 nucleotides read TGTGCCAGCAGCTTAGGACAGGCCGGGCCCCAGCATTTT.